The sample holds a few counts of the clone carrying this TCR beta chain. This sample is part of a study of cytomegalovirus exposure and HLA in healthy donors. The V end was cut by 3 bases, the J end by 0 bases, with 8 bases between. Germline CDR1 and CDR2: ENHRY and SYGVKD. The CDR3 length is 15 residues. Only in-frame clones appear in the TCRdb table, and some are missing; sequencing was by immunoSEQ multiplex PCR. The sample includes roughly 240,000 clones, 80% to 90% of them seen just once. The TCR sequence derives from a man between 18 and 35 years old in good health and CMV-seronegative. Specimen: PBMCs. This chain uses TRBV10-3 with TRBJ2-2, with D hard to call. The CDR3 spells CAISDTDANTGELFF. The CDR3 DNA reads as TGTGCCATCAGTGATACAGACGCGAACACCGGGGAGCTGTTTTTT.